These T cell receptor beta chains were read from a single sample in a study of cytomegalovirus exposure and HLA in healthy donors. The repertoire was sequenced with immunoSEQ multiplex PCR; TCRdb's copy has only in-frame clones and lacks some. This table has around 100,000 clones, 60% to 85% appearing once. Sequences were obtained from PBMCs. The receptor source for this set is a female donor in good health and CMV-seropositive. Both conserved end residues are part of each CDR3. The D gene is left open where the match is weak. Expanded clones get a size class; other rows say once, few or many, or leave the size out.

size,D,J,V,DNA,CDR3
-,TRBD1,TRBJ1-1,TRBV9,TGTGCCAGCAGCTCGGGGACAGCCGAAGCTTTCTTT,CASSSGTAEAFF
-,TRBD1,TRBJ1-1,TRBV29-1,TGCAGCGTTGAGGGGCAGGGGGGCCGGGAGGGGACTGAAGCTTTCTTT,CSVEGQGGREGTEAFF
-,-,TRBJ1-3,TRBV30,TGTGCCTGGAGTTCCGGGTCTGGAAACACCATATATTTT,CAWSSGSGNTIYF
-,-,TRBJ1-1,TRBV28,TGTGCCAGCAGTGCTCCCGACGGACAAAACACTGAAGCTTTCTTT,CASSAPDGQNTEAFF
-,TRBD1,TRBJ2-3,TRBV7-3,TGTGCCAGCAGCTCTGGGACAGCGCGCACAGATACGCAGTATTTT,CASSSGTARTDTQYF
-,-,TRBJ1-2,TRBV7-8,TGTGCCAGCAGCTTACCGGTGCGCGGGGTGGGTGGCTACACCTTC,CASSLPVRGVGGYTF
-,-,TRBJ2-1,TRBV5-1,TGCGCCAGCAGCTCCCGACAGCGGGACAATGAGCAGTTCTTC,CASSSRQRDNEQFF
few,-,TRBJ2-3,TRBV5-8,TGTGCCAGCAGCTTGGCCTTACAGGCGAGCACAGATACGCAGTATTTT,CASSLALQASTDTQYF
few,TRBD2,TRBJ2-7,TRBV11-2,TGTGCCAGCAGCCCAGCTTCGACGCTAGCGGGTACGGAGCAGTACTTC,CASSPASTLAGTEQYF
-,TRBD2,TRBJ2-2,TRBV6-6,TGTGCCAGCAGTCATCGGGGCGGGAGATTGGGGGAGCTGTTTTTT,CASSHRGGRLGELFF
-,-,TRBJ2-5,TRBV9,TGTGCCAGCAGCGTAGCCCCTAGCGAGGAGACCCAGTACTTC,CASSVAPSEETQYF
-,-,TRBJ1-1,TRBV7-9,TGTGCCAGCAGCATCCGGGACACTGAAGCTTTCTTT,CASSIRDTEAFF
-,-,TRBJ2-3,TRBV19,TGTGCCAGTAGCCCCCCCGGGCTAGCACGAAGCACAGATACGCAGTATTTT,CASSPPGLARSTDTQYF
-,-,TRBJ2-3,TRBV10-2,TGCGCCAGCAGTAACGAGGCGGGACCCACAGATACGCAGTATTTT,CASSNEAGPTDTQYF
-,-,TRBJ2-1,TRBV12-5,TGTGCTAGTGGTTTGGTACAGTTGAATGAGCAGTTCTTC,CASGLVQLNEQFF
-,TRBD1,TRBJ1-2,TRBV7-9,TGTGCCAGCAGCGACCGGGGGGACAGGGGTGTCTATGGCTACACCTTC,CASSDRGDRGVYGYTF
few,-,TRBJ1-3,TRBV9,TGTGCCAGCAGCGTTACAGGGTACTCTGGAAACACCATATATTTT,CASSVTGYSGNTIYF
-,TRBD1,TRBJ1-4,TRBV4-1,TGCGCCAGCAGCCAAACAATACGGACAGGGCGTGGAAAACTGTTTTTT,CASSQTIRTGRGKLFF
-,TRBD1,TRBJ1-2,TRBV19,TGTGCCAGTAGTGCCACAGGGGGTAACTATGGCTACACCTTC,CASSATGGNYGYTF
-,TRBD1,TRBJ2-3,TRBV5-1,TGCGCCAGCAGTTGGGGACAGAACACAGATACGCAGTATTTT,CASSWGQNTDTQYF
-,-,TRBJ2-5,TRBV13,TGTGCCAGCAGCTCCGGGACTGGGAAAGAGACCCAGTACTTC,CASSSGTGKETQYF
few,-,TRBJ1-2,TRBV6-5,TGTGCCAGCAGTACATCAGGGGCTACCTATGGCTACACCTTC,CASSTSGATYGYTF
-,-,TRBJ1-5,TRBV18,TGTGCCAGCTCACCACTGGGGCCACAGGCCATTAGCAATCAGCCCCAGCATTTT,CASSPLGPQAISNQPQHF
-,-,TRBJ1-5,TRBV28,TGTGCCAGCAGTTTGCCCCTCGGTCCCAATCAGCCCCAGCATTTT,CASSLPLGPNQPQHF
-,TRBD2,TRBJ2-3,TRBV5-1,TGCGCCAGCAGGTGGGACTACCTAGATACGCAGTATTTT,CASRWDYLDTQYF
-,TRBD2,TRBJ2-1,TRBV7-8,TGTGCCAGCAGCACAGTAGTAGCGGGGTACAATGAGCAGTTCTTC,CASSTVVAGYNEQFF
-,TRBD2,TRBJ2-7,TRBV30,TGTGCCTGGGGGATGGGGACTAGCGCGTACGAGCAGTACTTC,CAWGMGTSAYEQYF
few,-,TRBJ2-1,TRBV4-2,TGTGCCAGCAGCCAAGACAGGCCTTCCTACAATGAGCAGTTCTTC,CASSQDRPSYNEQFF
-,TRBD2,TRBJ2-1,TRBV18,TGTGCCAGCTCACCACCGCAAACTAGCGGGAGAGGCAATGAGCAGTTCTTC,CASSPPQTSGRGNEQFF
-,-,TRBJ1-5,TRBV5-5,TGTGCCAGCAGCTTCGGCACAGGGACTAACCGGGAGCCCCAGCATTTT,CASSFGTGTNREPQHF
-,TRBD1,TRBJ1-3,TRBV5-1,TGCGCCAGCAGCTCCTCAGGGGGAGTAAAGGGAAACACCATATATTTT,CASSSSGGVKGNTIYF
few,-,TRBJ2-1,TRBV6-1,TGTGCCAGCAATGACGCTAGCCGCTACAATGAGCAGTTCTTC,CASNDASRYNEQFF